These 13 T cell receptor beta chains were all obtained from the same sample, sequenced in a study. MiXCR, run by TCRdb on the 5' RACE reads, gives a single entry per CDR3 protein. This table has around 37,000 distinct CDR3 sequences, 29% appearing once. The sequencing input was memory CD4+ T cells sorted from a lymph node. The subset denotes: memory CD4+ T cells, CD4+CD45RO+CD25-. These receptors came from a female donor with breast cancer.

This clonotype was seen a few times. V usage is TRBV6-5 and J usage is TRBJ2-3; D not certain. This CDR3 is 14 amino acids long. V lost 6 bases to trimming and J lost 0 bases, with 10 bases between them. Germline V lookup: CDR1 MNHEY, CDR2 SVGAGI. CDR3 coding DNA: TGTGCCAGCAGCCCTGACTTCAGCACAGATACGCAGTATTTT. Protein: CASSPDFSTDTQYF.

This clonotype was picked up a small number of times. The V gene is TRBV20-1, the J gene TRBJ2-1; TRBD2 matches at 8 bases. Germline CDR1 DFQATT, CDR2 SNEGSKA (reference sequence). This CDR3 is built from 15 residues. J was trimmed by 4 bases and V by 3 bases; bases with no gene match: 8. Here the CDR3 reads CSARNWREEYNEQFF. In nucleotides, the CDR3 is TGCAGTGCTAGGAACTGGCGGGAGGAATACAATGAGCAGTTCTTC.

On this clonotype: One end of the junction fails to match germline, which may point to a read error. The chain couples TRBV9 to TRBJ1-1; no clear D. Germline V gene lookup returns CDR1 SGDLS and CDR2 YYNGEE. CDR3 length equals 15 residues. CDR3 amino acids: CASSVAGSGNTEAFF. In nucleotides, the CDR3 is TGTGCCAGCAGCGTAGCCGGCTCTGGAAACACCGAAGCTTTCTTT.

The chain couples TRBV20-1 to TRBJ2-1, with D perhaps TRBD2 (5 bases). V was clipped by 3 bases and J by 12 bases, with 18 bases between them. Germline loops: CDR1 DFQATT, CDR2 SNEGSKA (reference sequence). This CDR3 region has 13 residues. The CDR3 reads CSARQANGGGQFF. Here the CDR3 DNA reads TGCAGTGCTAGGCAAGCGAATGGAGGTGGGCAGTTCTTC.

CDR3 protein: CASSQEWAGELFF. The CDR3 DNA is TGCGCCAGCAGCCAAGAGTGGGCCGGGGAGCTGTTTTTT. The chain recombines TRBV4-3 with TRBJ2-2, with D unclear. CDR3 length: 13 residues. The V and J ends lost 0 bases and 6 bases respectively, with 5 bases between them. CDR1 is LGHNA, CDR2 YSLEER, per germline.

This clonotype was counted ten times or more. The gene calls are TRBV6-5 and TRBJ2-3; D is perhaps TRBD2 (5 bases). Germline V gene data show CDR1 as MNHEY and CDR2 as SVGAGI. Deletions cut 6 bases from V and 3 bases from J, with 16 bases between. The CDR3 is 15 residues long. DNA of the CDR3: TGTGCCAGCAGAGACGACTACCTCGGGACAGATACGCAGTATTTT. Protein sequence: CASRDDYLGTDTQYF.

The chain carries TRBV25-1 and TRBJ2-1; 10 bases map to TRBD2. The ends lost 5 bases at V and 4 bases at J; junction bases unmatched: 5. The CDR3 spans 15 residues. The V gene's germline CDR1 is MGHDK and CDR2 SYGVNS. The DNA of the CDR3 is TGTGCCAGCAGTCCCCGACTAGCGGGTTACAATGAGCAGTTCTTC. Amino acid sequence: CASSPRLAGYNEQFF.

The chain combines TRBV5-1 with TRBJ2-1, with TRBD2 matching over 11 bases. The CDR3 has 14 amino acids. V shed 0 bases, J shed 10 bases, and the junction held 3 bases outside the gene matches. Germline CDR1 is SGHRS and CDR2 is YFSETQ. The CDR3 nucleotides read TGCGCCAGCAGCTTGGTTATAGCGGGGGGGGAGCAGTTCTTC. Encoded protein: CASSLVIAGGEQFF.

J is TRBJ2-7 and V is TRBV20-1, with TRBD2 identical over 9 bases. Germline assignment: CDR1 DFQATT and CDR2 SNEGSKA (reference sequence). The CDR3 length is 13 residues. The CDR3 DNA follows: TGCACTCTCGAGAAGCGGGGGGTCTACGAGCAGTACTTC. Its translation is CTLEKRGVYEQYF.

This clonotype has more than one count but fewer than ten. V and J are TRBV7-3 and TRBJ2-3; D is uncertain. CDR1 SGHTA and CDR2 FQGTGA come from the germline V gene. Trimming removed 5 bases at V and 4 bases at J, with 19 bases between. CDR3 length: 16 residues. For the CDR3, the DNA is TGTGCCAGCAGCAAGGGCGATTTAGGGCGATCAGATACGCAGTATTTT. It is translated as CASSKGDLGRSDTQYF.

The rearrangement joins TRBV20-1 to TRBJ2-3; 13 bases fit TRBD2. CDR1 DFQATT and CDR2 SNEGSKA come from the germline V gene (reference sequence). V trimming: 4 bases; J trimming: 3 bases; junction bases outside the gene matches: 7. This CDR3 is built from 16 residues. The CDR3 nucleotides are TGCAGTGCTAAGAGGAGGACTAGCGGGAGAACAGATACGCAGTATTTT. It translates to CSAKRRTSGRTDTQYF.

This clonotype was counted only a few times. This chain connects TRBV9 to TRBJ1-3, with D tentatively TRBD1 (5 bases). Trimming removed 3 bases at V and 2 bases at J, with 12 bases between. The CDR3 is 15 amino acids. Germline V gene sequence: CDR1 SGDLS, CDR2 YYNGEE. CDR3 in amino acids: CASSGRQRAGNTIYF. In DNA form, the CDR3 reads TGTGCCAGCAGCGGAAGACAGCGCGCTGGAAACACCATATATTTT. The full variable domain, in which reference TRBV9 and TRBJ1-3 provide the parts outside the CDR3, is DSGVTQTPKHLITATGQRVTLRCSPRSGDLSVYWYQQSLDQGLQFLIQYYNGEERAKGNILERFSAQQFPDLHSELNLSSLELGDSALYFCASSGRQRAGNTIYFGEGSWLTVV.

This clonotype was seen a handful of times. The genes are TRBV5-1 and TRBJ2-1; 8 positions match TRBD2. Germline values: CDR1 SGHRS, CDR2 YFSETQ. The CDR3 is 16 residues long. The V and J ends lost 4 bases and 8 bases, in that order; junction bases with no gene match: 14. CDR3 residues: CASSALVSGGPDEQFF. CDR3 sequence (DNA): TGCGCCAGCAGCGCGCTCGTGTCGGGAGGGCCCGATGAGCAGTTCTTC.